Below, 18 T cell receptor beta chains from the same sample are listed, as sequenced in a study of OX40 agonist ivuxolimab in advanced cancers. TCRdb's copy holds only in-frame clones and misses some; the assay was immunoSEQ multiplex PCR. The repertoire holds 65,000 to 80,000 clones, 70% to 90% seen once, with over 0.75% in the top ten. Sequenced material: CD4+ or CD8+ T cells sorted from blood, taken in a trial of the OX40 agonist ivuxolimab. These receptors originate from an adult with an advanced solid tumor such as melanoma, head and neck, liver or kidney cancer.

The V gene is TRBV6-5, the J gene TRBJ2-1, with 8 bases that match TRBD2. Per the germline V gene, CDR1 is MNHEY and CDR2 is SVGAGI. The ends lost 6 bases at V and 2 bases at J; junction bases unmatched: 6. The CDR3 is made up of 15 amino acids. Here the CDR3 reads CASSPTSGTYNEQFF. The CDR3 DNA sequence: TGTGCCAGCAGCCCCACTAGCGGTACCTACAATGAGCAGTTCTTC.

In its sample, this clone was seen a few times. This chain uses TRBV10-3 with TRBJ1-1; D not certain. V shed 2 bases and J shed 1 base, with 5 bases lying between them. The V gene's germline CDR1 is ENHRY and CDR2 SYGVKD. This CDR3 contains 13 residues. CDR3 in amino acids: CAISERQNTEAFF. The CDR3 DNA follows: TGTGCCATCAGTGAGCGACAGAACACTGAAGCTTTCTTT.

The rearrangement uses TRBV11-2 and TRBJ2-1; 8 bases line up with TRBD2. The CDR3 totals 16 residues. The trim removed 5 bases at V and 2 bases at J, leaving 8 bases unmatched. From germline, CDR1 is SGHAT and CDR2 FQNNGV. The CDR3 protein is CASSPTDGRAYNEQFF. Written as DNA, the CDR3 is TGTGCCAGCAGCCCTACTGACGGGAGGGCCTACAATGAGCAGTTCTTC.

This clone was seen a handful of times. The V gene is TRBV19, the J gene TRBJ2-3, with 7 bases fitting TRBD1. The CDR3 spans 15 residues. From germline, CDR1 is LNHDA and CDR2 SQIVND (reference sequence). J lost 0 bases, V lost 9 bases, and 9 bases had no gene match. DNA of the CDR3: TGTGCCAGCGTACAGGGGACGACTAGCACAGATACGCAGTATTTT. It is translated as CASVQGTTSTDTQYF.

V usage is TRBV7-2 and J usage is TRBJ2-7, with D perhaps matching TRBD1 (5 bases). Trimming pared 5 bases from V and 0 bases from J, leaving 17 bases between. The CDR3 is made up of 16 amino acids. Germline assignment: CDR1 SGHTA and CDR2 FQGNSA. The CDR3 sequence is CASSILRSRGSYEQYF. For the CDR3, the DNA is TGTGCCAGCAGCATACTCAGGTCAAGGGGCTCCTACGAGCAGTACTTC.

This clone was observed once. This chain links TRBV7-3 with TRBJ2-1, with D hard to call. V gave up 1 base and J gave up 3 bases, with 13 bases separating them. The CDR3 contains 16 residues. CDR1 and CDR2 (germline): SGHTA, FQGTGA. The CDR3 DNA reads as TGTGCCAGCAGCTTAAATGACCCCGTGGTCTACAATGAGCAGTTCTTC. Its protein is CASSLNDPVVYNEQFF.

The chain employs TRBV5-1 and TRBJ2-1, with 8 bases fitting TRBD2. The V and J ends lost 2 bases and 1 base, in that order; junction bases with no gene match: 2. Germline V gives CDR1 SGHRS, CDR2 YFSETQ. The CDR3 consists of 15 residues. CDR3 sequence: CASSLAGESYNEQFF. The CDR3 DNA follows: TGCGCCAGCAGCTTAGCGGGGGAATCCTACAATGAGCAGTTCTTC.

J is TRBJ2-7 and V is TRBV18, with D perhaps matching TRBD1 (6 bases). From germline, CDR1 is KGHSH and CDR2 LQKENI. The V end was cut by 1 base, the J end by 6 bases, with 10 bases between. The CDR3 consists of 13 residues. The CDR3 reads CASSPRQGSEQYF. DNA for the CDR3: TGTGCCAGCTCACCACGGCAGGGGAGCGAGCAGTACTTC.

The V and J genes are TRBV18 and TRBJ2-7; D ambiguous. TRBJ2-5 matches the DNA end more closely, so the J call is doubtful. Germline CDR1 reads KGHSH; CDR2 reads LQKENI. The CDR3 length is 11 residues. The CDR3 DNA sequence: TGTGCCAGCTCCCTTGAGAAGACCCAGTACTTC. Translation gives CASSLEKTQYF.

This rearrangement joins TRBV2 to TRBJ1-1, with D tentatively TRBD1 (6 bases). The CDR3 sequence is 15 residues long. Between the trimmed V and J ends, which lost 8 bases and 0 bases, there was a span of 16 bases. CDR1 and CDR2 from the germline V gene are SNHLY and FYNNEI. The CDR3 DNA sequence: TGTGCCAGCGGGAGGGGGGGCTTAATGAACACTGAAGCTTTCTTT. Translation: CASGRGGLMNTEAFF.

This clone showed up just once. This chain joins TRBV9 and TRBJ1-1; D remains unclear. CDR3 size: 13 residues. Germline V CDR1 and CDR2: SGDLS, YYNGEE. Trimming removed 1 base from V and 2 bases from J, with 6 bases in between. The CDR3 region has the DNA TGTGCCAGCAGCGTACAGGTTAACACTGAAGCTTTCTTT. It codes for CASSVQVNTEAFF.

This chain joins TRBV4-3 and TRBJ2-2; 11 nucleotides agree with TRBD2. This CDR3 is 21 amino acids long. Germline CDR1 LGHNA, CDR2 YSLEER. Trimming at V came to 0 bases and at J to 3 bases, leaving 15 bases not matched to a gene. In DNA, the CDR3 is TGCGCCAGCAGCCAAGATCGGGCTAGCGGGAGGTTGGGTTTTGACACCGGGGAGCTGTTTTTT. This encodes CASSQDRASGRLGFDTGELFF.

The rearrangement links TRBV7-2 to TRBJ2-1, with D perhaps TRBD2 (5 bases). The CDR3 sequence is 13 residues long. Germline CDR1 SGHTA, CDR2 FQGNSA. V lost 6 bases, J lost 8 bases, and 14 bases lay in between. In DNA, the CDR3 is TGTGCCAGCAGGTACGGGGTTTGGGATGAGCAGTTCTTC. This codes for CASRYGVWDEQFF.

The chain joins TRBV12-5 to TRBJ2-7, with D perhaps TRBD1 (7 bases). The V gene lost 6 bases and the J gene lost 1 base, with 19 bases spanning the gap. CDR1 LGHNT and CDR2 FRNRAP come from the germline V gene. There are 16 residues in the CDR3. The CDR3 reads CASGNQGGTVSYEQYF. CDR3 DNA: TGTGCTAGTGGAAACCAAGGGGGGACAGTTTCCTACGAGCAGTACTTC. The full variable domain, its missing parts supplied by reference TRBV12-5 and TRBJ2-7, is DARVTQTPRHKVTEMGQEVTMRCQPILGHNTVFWYRQTMMQGLELLAYFRNRAPLDDSGMPKDRFSAEMPDATLATLKIQPSEPRDSAVYFCASGNQGGTVSYEQYFGPGTRLTVT.

The rearrangement joins TRBV11-2 to TRBJ2-3, with 7 bases aligning to TRBD2. The CDR3 extends over 13 amino acids. Trimming took 3 bases from V and 4 from J; bases not matched to a gene: 1. Per the germline V gene, CDR1 is SGHAT and CDR2 is FQNNGV. The CDR3 DNA reads TGTGCCAGCAGCTTTGCGGGGGCAGATACGCAGTATTTT. Amino acids: CASSFAGADTQYF.

This chain links TRBV7-3 with TRBJ2-1; 8 bases fit TRBD2. CDR1 is SGHTA and CDR2 is FQGTGA in the germline V gene. CDR3 length equals 15 residues. J lost 6 bases, V lost 5 bases, and 9 bases had no gene match. CDR3 in amino acids: CASSTPGLAFNEQFF. In DNA form, the CDR3 reads TGTGCCAGCAGCACTCCCGGACTAGCCTTCAATGAGCAGTTCTTC.

The V call is TRBV19, the J call TRBJ1-2, with 9 bases matching TRBD1. CDR1 is LNHDA, CDR2 SQIVND, per germline (reference sequence). V dropped 1 base and J dropped 4; count of bases not matched to a gene: 1. CDR3 length: 14 residues. This chain's CDR3 is CASSIGGQGYGYTF. CDR3 DNA sequence: TGTGCCAGTAGTATAGGGGGACAGGGCTATGGCTACACCTTC.

The chain recombines TRBV27 with TRBJ1-2; D is undetermined. Germline V gene lookup returns CDR1 MNHEY and CDR2 SMNVEV (reference sequence). V lost 3 bases to trimming and J lost 8 bases, with 13 bases between them. The CDR3 runs to 13 residues. The CDR3 is CASSLHPAWGYTF. CDR3 DNA: TGTGCCAGCAGTTTGCACCCTGCGTGGGGCTACACCTTC.